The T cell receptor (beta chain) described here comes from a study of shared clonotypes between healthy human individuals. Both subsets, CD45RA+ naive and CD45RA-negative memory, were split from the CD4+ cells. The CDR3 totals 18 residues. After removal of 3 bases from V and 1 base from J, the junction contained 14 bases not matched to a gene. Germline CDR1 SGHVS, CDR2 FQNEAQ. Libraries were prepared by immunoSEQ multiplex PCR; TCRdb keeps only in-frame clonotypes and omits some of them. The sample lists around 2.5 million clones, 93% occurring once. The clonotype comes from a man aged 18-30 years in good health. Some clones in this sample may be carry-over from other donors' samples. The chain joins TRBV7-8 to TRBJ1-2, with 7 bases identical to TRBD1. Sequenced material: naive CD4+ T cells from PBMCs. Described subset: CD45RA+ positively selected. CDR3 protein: CASSLGVGTDTFNYGYTF. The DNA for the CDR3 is TGTGCCAGCAGCTTGGGGGTGGGGACAGACACCTTTAACTATGGCTACACCTTC.